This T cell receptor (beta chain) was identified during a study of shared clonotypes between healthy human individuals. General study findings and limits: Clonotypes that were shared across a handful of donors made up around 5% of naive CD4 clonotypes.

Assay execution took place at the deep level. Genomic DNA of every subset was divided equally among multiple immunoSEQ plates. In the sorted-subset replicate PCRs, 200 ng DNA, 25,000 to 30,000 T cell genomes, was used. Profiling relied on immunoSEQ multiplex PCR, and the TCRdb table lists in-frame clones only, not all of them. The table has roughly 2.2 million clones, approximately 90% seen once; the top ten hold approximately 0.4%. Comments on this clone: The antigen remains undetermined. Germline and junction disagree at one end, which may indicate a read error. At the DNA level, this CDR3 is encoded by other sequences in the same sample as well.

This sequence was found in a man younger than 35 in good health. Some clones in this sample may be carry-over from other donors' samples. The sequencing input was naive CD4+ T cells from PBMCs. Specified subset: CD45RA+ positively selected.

CDR3 amino acids: CASSLGPTTNEKLFF. Here the CDR3 DNA reads TGCGCCAGCAGCTTAGGACCGACAACGAATGAAAAACTGTTTTTT. V usage is TRBV5-1 and J usage is TRBJ1-4, with D unclear. The CDR3 totals 15 residues. Germline lookup yields CDR1 SGHRS and CDR2 YFSETQ.